Listed here are 27 T cell receptor beta chains from one sample, sequenced in a study of blood T cells in healthy people across ages (dated by TCRdb to the mid-2010s). Libraries were built with 5' RACE. The listed sequencing device is Illumina HiSeq 2500. A second roughly 6 to 11 cycle PCR used a sample-barcoded 5' primer and a J-beta primer mix. TCRdb reworked the public reads: Q25 trimming with fastp, MiXCR clone assembly, productive beta chains retained. Entries are consolidated by CDR3 protein sequence, retaining the most common genes and DNA. The sample contains about 570,000 distinct CDR3 sequences, approximately 30% of them found a single time. About 18% of the sample rests with the top ten. The sample consisted of blood. These receptors all come from an older woman in good health.

The rearrangement joins TRBV6-5 to TRBJ1-3, with TRBD1 as a possible D gene (5 bases). CDR3 size: 16 residues. V was trimmed by 0 bases and J by 4 bases, leaving 13 bases between them. Germline CDR1 reads MNHEY; CDR2 reads SVGAGI. DNA for the CDR3: TGTGCCAGCAGTTACTCGACGGGGACCACGGGAAACACCATATATTTT. This sequence encodes CASSYSTGTTGNTIYF.

The V call is TRBV19, the J call TRBJ1-2; 9 positions agree with TRBD1. Per germline, CDR1 LNHDA and CDR2 SQIVND (reference sequence). The trim removed 6 bases at V and 5 bases at J, leaving 1 base unmatched. This CDR3 is 12 amino acids long. Written as DNA, the CDR3 is TGTGCCAGTAGGGGACAGGGATATGGCTACACCTTC. It translates to CASRGQGYGYTF.

The V and J genes are TRBV20-1 and TRBJ2-5; D not certain. Germline CDR1 is DFQATT and CDR2 is SNEGSKA (reference sequence). The CDR3 length is 14 residues. Trimming pared 3 bases from V and 5 bases from J, leaving 16 bases between. Here the CDR3 reads CSASEVSLVETQYF. DNA for the CDR3: TGCAGTGCTAGCGAGGTCTCGCTAGTTGAGACCCAGTACTTC.

This clonotype was detected ten times or more. J is TRBJ2-6 and V is TRBV6-2 or TRBV6-3; D call uncertain. The germline V and J ends were trimmed by 8 bases and 0 bases, with 5 bases remaining between them. Germline V lookup: CDR1 MNHEY, CDR2 SVGEGT. The CDR3 length is 13 residues. As DNA, the CDR3 is TGTGCCAGCGATCTCTCTGGGGCCAACGTCCTGACTTTC. Translated: CASDLSGANVLTF.

The chain combines TRBV9 with TRBJ2-1; D not certain. In germline, CDR1 is SGDLS, CDR2 YYNGEE. V gave up 0 bases and J gave up 5 bases, with 6 bases separating them. The CDR3 sequence is 13 residues long. CDR3 protein: CASSVAADNEQFF. DNA for the CDR3: TGTGCCAGCAGCGTAGCGGCGGACAATGAGCAGTTCTTC.

The rearrangement uses TRBV7-2 and TRBJ2-7; TRBD1 matches at 7 bases. In germline, CDR1 is SGHTA, CDR2 FQGNSA. This CDR3 has 14 residues. V shed 1 base, J shed 2 bases, and the junction held 2 bases outside the gene matches. The CDR3 nucleotides read TGTGCCAGCAGCTTAGGGGGACAGCCCTACGAGCAGTACTTC. Translation: CASSLGGQPYEQYF.

This clonotype was seen just once. V is TRBV28 and J is TRBJ2-4; a possible D gene is TRBD1 (7 bases). V gave up 8 bases and J gave up 1 base, with 12 bases separating them. Looked up from germline, CDR1 is MDHEN and CDR2 is SYDVKM. The CDR3 loop spans 14 amino acids. The CDR3 reads CASLQGRAKNIQYF. CDR3 bases: TGTGCCAGCTTACAGGGGAGGGCCAAAAACATTCAGTACTTC.

This clonotype was counted ten times or more. V is TRBV29-1 and J is TRBJ2-5; possible D gene TRBD1, 7 bases. The CDR3 covers 14 residues. Germline CDR1 and CDR2: SQVTM and ANQGSEA. Deletions cut 4 bases from V and 4 bases from J, with 16 bases between. CDR3: CSVAAGQLGETQYF. The CDR3 DNA is TGCAGCGTTGCCGCGGGACAGTTAGGAGAGACCCAGTACTTC.

This chain links TRBV11-1 with TRBJ2-7, with TRBD2 matching 8 bases. The CDR3 length is 15 residues. Germline V gives CDR1 SGHAT, CDR2 FQDESV (reference sequence). Unmatched junction bases numbered 9, after V lost 4 bases and J lost 4 bases. The CDR3 reads CASSSRGTSTYEQYF. The CDR3 coding sequence is TGTGCCAGCAGCTCCCGCGGGACTAGTACTTACGAGCAGTACTTC.

The chain joins TRBV7-9 to TRBJ2-3; D is perhaps TRBD1 or TRBD2 (5 bases each). The CDR3 loop spans 14 amino acids. V was trimmed by 2 bases and J by 4 bases, leaving 10 bases between them. From germline, CDR1 is SEHNR and CDR2 FQNEAQ (reference sequence). The CDR3 sequence is CASSLHMGADTQYF. The CDR3 DNA sequence: TGTGCCAGCAGCTTACACATGGGGGCAGATACGCAGTATTTT.

In this sample, this clonotype turned up many times. The V call is TRBV7-3, the J call TRBJ2-1; 7 bases fit TRBD1. Germline CDR1 and CDR2: SGHTA and FQGTGA. The CDR3 extends over 15 amino acids. J lost 2 bases, V lost 5 bases, and 6 bases had no gene match. CDR3 nucleotide sequence: TGTGCCAGCAGCCAAGACAGGGTGGCCTACAATGAGCAGTTCTTC. This sequence encodes CASSQDRVAYNEQFF.

The chain joins TRBV27 to TRBJ2-7, with 12 bases fitting TRBD1. The CDR3 spans 18 residues. V lost 3 bases, J lost 0 bases, and 9 bases stayed unmatched. Germline V gene sequence: CDR1 MNHEY, CDR2 SMNVEV (reference sequence). CDR3 in DNA: TGTGCCAGCAGTTTCAGAGGGACAGGGGGCAAAAGCTCCTACGAGCAGTACTTC. Translation gives CASSFRGTGGKSSYEQYF.

The table lists this clonotype with a count of one. The gene calls are TRBV18 and TRBJ2-3; D is possibly TRBD2 (6 bases). The CDR3 consists of 16 residues. Between the trimmed V and J ends, which lost 1 base and 0 bases, there was a span of 11 bases. The germline V gene has CDR1 KGHSH and CDR2 LQKENI. The CDR3 nucleotides read TGTGCCAGCTCACCACGGGGAGGACCCAGCACAGATACGCAGTATTTT. Translation: CASSPRGGPSTDTQYF.

This clonotype was recorded a few times. This CDR3 reads CAWSVLDGEAQYF. CDR3 DNA sequence: TGTGCCTGGAGTGTTCTCGACGGGGAGGCCCAGTACTTC. The rearrangement joins TRBV30 to TRBJ2-5; weak D call: TRBD2 (6 bases). Trimming stripped 0 bases from V and 9 bases from J, with 14 bases between. There are 13 residues in the CDR3. Germline lookup yields CDR1 GTSNPN and CDR2 SVGIG (reference sequence).

The chain joins TRBV29-1 to TRBJ2-4, with 8 bases lining up with TRBD1. The CDR3 sequence is 14 residues long. V gave up 4 bases and J gave up 0 bases; unmatched junction bases: 2. Germline V gene lookup returns CDR1 SQVTM and CDR2 ANQGSEA. CDR3 region: CSVAGTGAKNIQYF. DNA of the CDR3: TGCAGCGTTGCGGGGACAGGAGCCAAAAACATTCAGTACTTC. The whole variable domain, filled in from reference TRBV29-1 and TRBJ2-4, reads SAVISQKPSRDICQRGTSLTIQCQVDSQVTMMFWYRQQPGQSLTLIATANQGSEATYESGFVIDKFPISRPNLTFSTLTVSNMSPEDSSIYLCSVAGTGAKNIQYFGAGTRLSVL.

The rearrangement uses TRBV7-9 and TRBJ2-5; D is ambiguous. V was clipped by 4 bases and J by 5 bases, with 14 bases between them. The CDR3 length is 14 residues. The germline gives CDR1 SEHNR, CDR2 FQNEAQ (reference sequence). CDR3 sequence (DNA): TGTGCCAGCAGCTCTTTTCACGCTAGGGAGACCCAGTACTTC. Residues: CASSSFHARETQYF.

This clonotype was detected many times. The gene calls are TRBV12-3 or TRBV12-4 and TRBJ1-2, with a tentative D call TRBD1 (6 bases). The ends were cut back, 6 bases at V and 2 bases at J, with 10 bases in the middle. This CDR3 has 13 amino acids. The CDR3 loop is CASSLQGNYGYTF. For the CDR3, the DNA is TGTGCCAGCAGCTTACAGGGAAACTATGGCTACACCTTC.

The gene calls are TRBV4-2 and TRBJ1-5, with D tentatively TRBD1 (5 bases). From germline, CDR1 is LGHNA and CDR2 YNFKEQ. The CDR3 length is 18 residues. V was pared by 2 bases and J by 4 bases, with 21 bases between. In DNA form, the CDR3 reads TGTGCCAGCAGCCAAACTCTTTTCCGGGACCGCCTAAATCAGCCCCAGCATTTT. It encodes CASSQTLFRDRLNQPQHF.

The chain has TRBV5-1 and TRBJ2-1; D is perhaps TRBD1 (7 bases). Per the germline V gene, CDR1 is SGHRS and CDR2 is YFSETQ. The CDR3 is made up of 14 amino acids. Trimming cost V 0 bases and J 5 bases, with 9 bases left between them. This chain's CDR3 is CASSLGGTDNEQFF. CDR3 bases: TGCGCCAGCAGCTTGGGCGGGACAGACAATGAGCAGTTCTTC.

This clonotype was detected only a few times. The chain uses TRBV5-1 and TRBJ2-7; TRBD2 aligns across 7 bases. Germline V CDR1 and CDR2: SGHRS, YFSETQ. CDR3 length: 14 residues. V was pared by 1 base and J by 3 bases, with 4 bases of the junction left unmatched. The CDR3 region is CASSLTAGSYEQYF. The CDR3, as DNA: TGCGCCAGCAGCTTGACAGCGGGGAGCTACGAGCAGTACTTC.

This chain connects TRBV7-2 to TRBJ2-5, with D possibly matching TRBD2 (5 bases). The CDR3 covers 15 residues. Germline V gene data show CDR1 as SGHTA and CDR2 as FQGNSA. The V end lost 0 bases, the J end lost 7 bases, and 15 bases lay between the germline ends. The CDR3 bases are TGTGCCAGCAGCTTAGCCACAGCACGTGGAGGGACCCAGTACTTC. Amino acid sequence: CASSLATARGGTQYF.

This chain's CDR3 is CASSLQDRGLSYTF. Here the CDR3 DNA reads TGTGCCAGCAGCCTGCAGGACAGGGGGCTTAGCTACACCTTC. The V call is TRBV13, the J call TRBJ1-2; 11 nucleotides line up with TRBD1. The CDR3 is made up of 14 amino acids. Germline-derived CDR1 and CDR2 are PRHDT and FYEKMQ (reference sequence). J lost 9 bases, V lost 5 bases, and 8 bases had no gene match.

This clonotype appeared many times. The rearrangement uses TRBV9 and TRBJ1-4; D unresolved. The CDR3 is 15 amino acids. Looked up from germline, CDR1 is SGDLS and CDR2 is YYNGEE. Trimming left V 1 base short and J 8 bases short, with 15 bases between. CDR3 nucleotides: TGTGCCAGCAGCGTATCAGGTACCGAAGGCGAAAAACTGTTTTTT. It translates to CASSVSGTEGEKLFF.

The chain combines TRBV5-1 with TRBJ2-3; D is undetermined. Trimming removed 0 bases from V and 5 bases from J, with 7 bases in between. This CDR3 contains 13 residues. CDR1 is SGHRS and CDR2 is YFSETQ in the germline V gene. The CDR3 DNA follows: TGCGCCAGCAGCTTGGAGCTTCGAGATACGCAGTATTTT. It specifies CASSLELRDTQYF.

This clonotype turned up a few times. This chain joins TRBV4-3 and TRBJ2-1; no reliable D call. Germline V CDR1 and CDR2: LGHNA, YSLEER. V shed 1 base and J shed 4 bases, with 8 bases lying between them. The CDR3 consists of 14 residues. The CDR3 coding sequence is TGCGCCAGCAGCCAAGTATACAGTTACAATGAGCAGTTCTTC. Translating it yields CASSQVYSYNEQFF.

This clonotype was seen only a few times. J is TRBJ1-1 and V is TRBV19, with D unresolved. Germline V gene data show CDR1 as LNHDA and CDR2 as SQIVND (reference sequence). Trimming cost V 3 bases and J 4 bases, with 9 bases left between them. This CDR3 contains 13 residues. In nucleotides, the CDR3 is TGTGCCAGTAGTATTCGTATCCTCACTGAAGCTTTCTTT. Protein: CASSIRILTEAFF.

Only a few counts were recorded for this clonotype. DNA of the CDR3: TGTGCCAGCAGCCTGCACAGGGGGCTCGGAAACACCATATATTTT. Protein sequence: CASSLHRGLGNTIYF. This chain links TRBV7-2 with TRBJ1-3; 9 nucleotides line up with TRBD1. V lost 5 bases and J lost 4; bases outside the gene matches: 6. This CDR3 has 15 amino acids. Germline V gene lookup returns CDR1 SGHTA and CDR2 FQGNSA.